This T cell receptor (beta chain) was sequenced for a study of T cells in tuberculosis. Study-wide context: T cells were selected with CD1B tetramers loaded with glucose monomycolate.

The V and J ends lost 3 bases and 0 bases, in that order; junction bases with no gene match: 8. CDR3 length: 18 residues. Per the germline V gene, CDR1 is SGHNT and CDR2 is YYREEE (reference sequence). Profiled with immunoSEQ multiplex PCR; TCRdb holds only in-frame clones, not every one. The data contain about 88,000 clones, roughly 88% of them seen just once; the ten biggest clones take up under 2.5%. After thawing and overnight rest, PBMC were stained with GMM-loaded CD1B tetramer, viability dye and anti-CD3 for sorting. CD1B tetramers were loaded with Rhodococcus equi-derived C32 glucose monomycolate. Tetramer-negative cells, approximately 90,000 per donor, were also sorted.

The chain is built from TRBV5-4 and TRBJ2-1; 11 nucleotides align to TRBD2. The sequencing input was CD1b-GMM tetramer-negative cells sorted from PBMCs. The TCR was taken from an adult woman with latent tuberculosis. DNA for the CDR3: TGTGCCAGCAGCTCACTAGCGGGGGTTCCCCTCTCCTACAATGAGCAGTTCTTC. Amino acid sequence: CASSSLAGVPLSYNEQFF. The variable domain in full, with the rest retrieved from reference TRBV5-4 and TRBJ2-1, is ETGVTQSPTHLIKTRGQQVTLRCSSQSGHNTVSWYQQALGQGPQFIFQYYREEENGRGNFPPRFSGLQFPNYSSELNVNALELDDSALYLCASSSLAGVPLSYNEQFFGPGTRLTVL.